These 2 T cell receptor beta chains share one sample of origin, sequenced in a study of blood T cell repertoires in COVID-19. The table came from immunoSEQ multiplex PCR; TCRdb's copy has only in-frame clones and leaves some out. The sample gives 180,000 or so clones, approximately 89% of which show up once; less than 3.5% is in the top ten. The sequenced sample consisted of peripheral blood. All receptors derive from a man aged 70 or older with acute or convalescent COVID-19.

This sequence joins TRBV6-5 and TRBJ1-4, with D possibly TRBD1 on 5 matching bases. V lost 5 bases and J 8 bases, leaving 12 bases between the germline ends. The CDR3 runs to 13 residues. The germline V gene has CDR1 MNHEY and CDR2 SVGAGI. CDR3 bases: TGTGCCAGCAGTCTACTGGCAGGGGAAAAACTGTTTTTT. Translating it yields CASSLLAGEKLFF.

The chain is built from TRBV6-5 and TRBJ1-1; a possible D gene is TRBD1 (5 bases). V lost 6 bases to trimming and J lost 4 bases, with 12 bases between them. Germline V gives CDR1 MNHEY, CDR2 SVGAGI. The CDR3 has 13 residues. The CDR3 spells CASSIRAGTEAFF. CDR3 bases: TGTGCCAGCAGCATCAGGGCTGGCACTGAAGCTTTCTTT.